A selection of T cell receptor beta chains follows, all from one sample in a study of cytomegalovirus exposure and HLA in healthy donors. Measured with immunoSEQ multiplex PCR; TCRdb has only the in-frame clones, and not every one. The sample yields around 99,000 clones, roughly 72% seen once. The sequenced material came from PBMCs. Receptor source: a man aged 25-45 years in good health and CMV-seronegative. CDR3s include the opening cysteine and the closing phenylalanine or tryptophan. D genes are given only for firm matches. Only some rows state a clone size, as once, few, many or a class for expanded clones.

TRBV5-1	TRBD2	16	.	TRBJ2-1	TGCGCCAGCAGCTTGGCCGGGGGGGGTTCGGGCAATGAGCAGTTCTTC	CASSLAGGGSGNEQFF
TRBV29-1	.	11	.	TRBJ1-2	TGCAGCGTTAACGGGGGAGATGGCTACACCTTC	CSVNGGDGYTF
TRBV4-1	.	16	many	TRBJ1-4	TGCGCCAGCAGCCAAGTCATCTCGGCGGCTAATGAAAAACTGTTTTTT	CASSQVISAANEKLFF
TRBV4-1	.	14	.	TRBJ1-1	TGCGCCAGCAGCCGTGGGACTCCAAACACTGAAGCTTTCTTT	CASSRGTPNTEAFF
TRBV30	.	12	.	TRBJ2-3	TGTGCCTGGAGTCCTAGCACAGATACGCAGTATTTT	CAWSPSTDTQYF
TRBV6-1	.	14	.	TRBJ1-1	TGTGCCAGCAGACGCCTGGGAGGGAACACTGAAGCTTTCTTT	CASRRLGGNTEAFF
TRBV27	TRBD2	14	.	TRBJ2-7	TGTGCCAGCAGCTTCAGCGGGAGCGGCTACGAGCAGTACTTC	CASSFSGSGYEQYF
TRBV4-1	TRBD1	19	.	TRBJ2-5	TGCGCCAGCAGCCAAGGAGCTTCTCGGACAGGGGGCGCTTGGGAGACCCAGTACTTC	CASSQGASRTGGAWETQYF
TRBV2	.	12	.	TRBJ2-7	TGTGCCAGTACCAAAAACAGGGAAGCGCAGTACTTC	CASTKNREAQYF
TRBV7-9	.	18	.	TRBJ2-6	TGTGCCAGCAGGGGGCAGGGAATAAGGAACTCTGGGGCCAACGTCCTGACTTTC	CASRGQGIRNSGANVLTF
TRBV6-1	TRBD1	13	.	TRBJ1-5	TGTGCCAGCAGTTGGGACAGGGAACAGCCCCAGCATTTT	CASSWDREQPQHF
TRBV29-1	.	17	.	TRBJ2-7	TGCAGCGTAGGATCTAGCGACGAGGGTCTTATTCTCTACGAGCAGTACTTC	CSVGSSDEGLILYEQYF
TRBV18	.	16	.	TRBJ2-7	TGTGCCAGCTCACCGAATGAGGCCCAGACGACCACCGAGCAGTACTTC	CASSPNEAQTTTEQYF